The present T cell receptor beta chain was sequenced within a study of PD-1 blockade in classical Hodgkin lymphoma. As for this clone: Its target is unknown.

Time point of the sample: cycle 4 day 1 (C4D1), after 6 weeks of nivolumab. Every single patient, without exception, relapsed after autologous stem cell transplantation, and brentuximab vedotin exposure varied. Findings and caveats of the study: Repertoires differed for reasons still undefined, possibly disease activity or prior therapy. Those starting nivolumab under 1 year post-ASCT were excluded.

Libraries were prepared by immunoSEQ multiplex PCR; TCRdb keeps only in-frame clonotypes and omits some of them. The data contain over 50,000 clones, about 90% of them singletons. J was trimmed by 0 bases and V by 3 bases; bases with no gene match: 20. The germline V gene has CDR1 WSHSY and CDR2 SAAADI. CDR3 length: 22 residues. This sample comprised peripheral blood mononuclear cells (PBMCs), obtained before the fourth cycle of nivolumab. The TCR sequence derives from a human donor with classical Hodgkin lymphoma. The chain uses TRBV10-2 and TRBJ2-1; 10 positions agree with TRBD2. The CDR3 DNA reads TGCGCCAGCAGTGATCGGGTCTTTCGGACTAGCGGCGACGGGAGCTCCTACAATGAGCAGTTCTTC. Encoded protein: CASSDRVFRTSGDGSSYNEQFF.